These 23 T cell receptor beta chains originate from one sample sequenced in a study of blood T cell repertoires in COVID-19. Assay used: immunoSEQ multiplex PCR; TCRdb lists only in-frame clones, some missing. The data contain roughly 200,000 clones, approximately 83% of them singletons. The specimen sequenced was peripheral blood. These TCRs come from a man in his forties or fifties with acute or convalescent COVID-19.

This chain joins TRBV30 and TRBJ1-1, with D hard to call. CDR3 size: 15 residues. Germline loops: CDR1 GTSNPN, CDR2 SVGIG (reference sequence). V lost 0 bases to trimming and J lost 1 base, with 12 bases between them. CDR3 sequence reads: CAWSVPPVGNTEAFF. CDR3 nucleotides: TGTGCCTGGAGTGTACCCCCGGTCGGGAACACTGAAGCTTTCTTT.

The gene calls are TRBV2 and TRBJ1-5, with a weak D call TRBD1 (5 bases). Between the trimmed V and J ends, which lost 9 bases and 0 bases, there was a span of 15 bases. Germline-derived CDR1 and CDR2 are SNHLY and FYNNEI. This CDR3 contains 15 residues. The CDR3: CASCTGSISNQPQHF. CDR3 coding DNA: TGTGCCAGTTGTACAGGTTCCATTAGCAATCAGCCCCAGCATTTT.

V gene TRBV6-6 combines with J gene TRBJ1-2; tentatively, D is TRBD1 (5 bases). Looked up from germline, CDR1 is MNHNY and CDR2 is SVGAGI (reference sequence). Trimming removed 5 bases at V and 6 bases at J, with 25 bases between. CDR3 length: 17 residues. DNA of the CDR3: TGTGCCAGCAGTCCGACCCCGGACACCTCTTATGTCCATGGCTACACCTTC. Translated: CASSPTPDTSYVHGYTF.

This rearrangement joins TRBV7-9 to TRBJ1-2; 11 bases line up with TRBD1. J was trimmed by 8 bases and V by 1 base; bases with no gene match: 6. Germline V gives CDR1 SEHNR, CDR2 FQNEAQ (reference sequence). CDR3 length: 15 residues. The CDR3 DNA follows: TGTGCCAGCAGCTTAGGGGGGACAGGGGGAAGAGGCTACACCTTC. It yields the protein CASSLGGTGGRGYTF.

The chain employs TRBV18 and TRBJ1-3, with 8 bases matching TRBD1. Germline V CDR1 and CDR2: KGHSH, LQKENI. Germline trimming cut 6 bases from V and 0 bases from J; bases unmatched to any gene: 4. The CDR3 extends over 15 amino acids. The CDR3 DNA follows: TGTGCCAGCTCGCAGGACAGGGCCTCTGGAAACACCATATATTTT. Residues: CASSQDRASGNTIYF.

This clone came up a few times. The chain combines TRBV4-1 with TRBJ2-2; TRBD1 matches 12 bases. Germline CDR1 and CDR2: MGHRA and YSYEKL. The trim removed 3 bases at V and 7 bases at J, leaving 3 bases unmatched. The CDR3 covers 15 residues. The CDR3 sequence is CASSQGQGAGGELFF. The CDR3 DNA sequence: TGCGCCAGCAGCCAGGGACAGGGGGCCGGCGGGGAGCTGTTTTTT.

The CDR3 coding sequence is TGTGCCAGTAGTCCTGGACTAACACACAATGAGCAGTTCTTC. This codes for CASSPGLTHNEQFF. The chain recombines TRBV19 with TRBJ2-1; D might be TRBD2 (6 bases). V dropped 5 bases and J dropped 5 bases, with 13 bases sitting between them. CDR1 is LNHDA and CDR2 is SQIVND in the germline V gene (reference sequence). This CDR3 contains 14 residues.

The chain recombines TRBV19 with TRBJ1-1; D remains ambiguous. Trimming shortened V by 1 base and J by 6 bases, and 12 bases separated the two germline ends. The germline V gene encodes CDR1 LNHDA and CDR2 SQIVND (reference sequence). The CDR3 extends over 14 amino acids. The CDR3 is CASSIVGFSAEAFF. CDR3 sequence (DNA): TGTGCCAGTAGTATAGTCGGTTTTTCGGCTGAAGCTTTCTTT.

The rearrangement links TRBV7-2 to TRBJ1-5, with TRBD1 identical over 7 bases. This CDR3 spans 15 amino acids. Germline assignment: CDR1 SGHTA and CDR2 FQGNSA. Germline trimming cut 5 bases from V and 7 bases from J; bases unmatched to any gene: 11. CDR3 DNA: TGTGCCAGCAGCCTAACGACAGGGTCGGCGCAGCCCCAGCATTTT. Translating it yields CASSLTTGSAQPQHF.

CDR3 region: CASSQVLQAVSNEKLFF. DNA of the CDR3: TGCGCCAGCAGCCAAGTTTTACAGGCAGTCTCGAATGAAAAACTGTTTTTT. The J gene is TRBJ1-4, the V gene TRBV4-1; D perhaps matches TRBD1 (5 bases). V was pared by 1 base and J by 5 bases, with 17 bases between. Germline CDR1 and CDR2: MGHRA and YSYEKL. The CDR3 totals 17 residues.

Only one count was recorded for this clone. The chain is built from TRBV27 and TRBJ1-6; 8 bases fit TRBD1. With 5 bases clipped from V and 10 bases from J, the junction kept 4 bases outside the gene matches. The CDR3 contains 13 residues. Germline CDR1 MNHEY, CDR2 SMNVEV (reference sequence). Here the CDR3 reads CASSLDRGSPLHF. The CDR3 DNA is TGTGCCAGCAGTCTCGACAGGGGATCACCCCTCCACTTT.

The CDR3 spells CASRAVSLVQHYGYTF. The CDR3 DNA is TGTGCCAGCAGGGCTGTATCTCTGGTACAGCACTATGGCTACACCTTC. The rearrangement joins TRBV27 to TRBJ1-2; D is uncertain. The CDR3 spans 16 residues. The V end was cut by 6 bases, the J end by 3 bases, with 20 bases between. Germline CDR1 is MNHEY and CDR2 is SMNVEV (reference sequence).

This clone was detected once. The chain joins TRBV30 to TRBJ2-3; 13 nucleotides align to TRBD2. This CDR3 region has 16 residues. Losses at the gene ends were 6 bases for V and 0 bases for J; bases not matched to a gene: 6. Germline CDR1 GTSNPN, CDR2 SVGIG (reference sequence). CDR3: CACPGTSGISTDTQYF. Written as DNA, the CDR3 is TGTGCCTGCCCCGGGACTAGCGGGATAAGCACAGATACGCAGTATTTT.

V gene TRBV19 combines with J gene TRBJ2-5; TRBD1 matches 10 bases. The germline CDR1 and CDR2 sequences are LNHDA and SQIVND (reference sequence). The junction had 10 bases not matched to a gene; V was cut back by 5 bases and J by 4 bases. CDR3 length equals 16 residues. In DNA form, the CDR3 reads TGTGCCAGTAGTTCCCAGGGACAGGGGTCGGGAGAGACCCAGTACTTC. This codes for CASSSQGQGSGETQYF.

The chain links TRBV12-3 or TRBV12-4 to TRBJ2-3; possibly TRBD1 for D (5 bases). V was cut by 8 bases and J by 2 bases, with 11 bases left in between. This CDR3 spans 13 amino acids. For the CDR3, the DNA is TGTGCCAGCGTGGGGCTAATCACAGATACGCAGTATTTT. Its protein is CASVGLITDTQYF.

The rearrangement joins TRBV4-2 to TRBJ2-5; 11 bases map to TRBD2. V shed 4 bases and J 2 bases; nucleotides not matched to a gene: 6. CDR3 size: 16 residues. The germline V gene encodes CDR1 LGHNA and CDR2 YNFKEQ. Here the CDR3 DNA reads TGTGCCAGCAGCCTTGGGACTAGCGGAACTCAAGAGACCCAGTACTTC. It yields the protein CASSLGTSGTQETQYF.

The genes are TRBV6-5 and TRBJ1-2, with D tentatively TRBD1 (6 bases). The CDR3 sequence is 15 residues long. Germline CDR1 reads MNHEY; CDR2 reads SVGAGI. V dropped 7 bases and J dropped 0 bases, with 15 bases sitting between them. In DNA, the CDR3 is TGTGCCAGCACCCGGACAGCTTTTACTAACTATGGCTACACCTTC. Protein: CASTRTAFTNYGYTF.

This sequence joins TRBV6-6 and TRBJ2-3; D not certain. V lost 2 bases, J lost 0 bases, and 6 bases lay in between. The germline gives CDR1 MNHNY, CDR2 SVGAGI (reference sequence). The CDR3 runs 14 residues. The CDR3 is CASSYVSSTDTQYF. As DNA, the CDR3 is TGTGCCAGCAGTTACGTTTCTAGCACAGATACGCAGTATTTT.

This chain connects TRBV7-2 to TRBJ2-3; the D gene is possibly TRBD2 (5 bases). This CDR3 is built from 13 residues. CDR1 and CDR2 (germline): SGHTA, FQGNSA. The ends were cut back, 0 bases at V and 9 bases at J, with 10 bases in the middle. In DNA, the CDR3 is TGTGCCAGCAGCTTAGCAGAAGGCGGGACGCAGTATTTT. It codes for CASSLAEGGTQYF. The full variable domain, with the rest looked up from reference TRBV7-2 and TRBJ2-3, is GAGVSQSPSNKVTEKGKDVELRCDPISGHTALYWYRQSLGQGLEFLIYFQGNSAPDKSGLPSDRFSAERTGGSVSTLTIQRTQQEDSAVYLCASSLAEGGTQYFGPGTRLTVL.

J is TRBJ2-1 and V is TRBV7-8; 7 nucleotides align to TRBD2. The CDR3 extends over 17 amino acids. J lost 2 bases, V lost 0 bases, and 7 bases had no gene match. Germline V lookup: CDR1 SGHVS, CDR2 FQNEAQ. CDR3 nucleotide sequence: TGTGCCAGCAGCTTAGCAAGACTAGCCGCCGCCTACAATGAGCAGTTCTTC. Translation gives CASSLARLAAAYNEQFF.

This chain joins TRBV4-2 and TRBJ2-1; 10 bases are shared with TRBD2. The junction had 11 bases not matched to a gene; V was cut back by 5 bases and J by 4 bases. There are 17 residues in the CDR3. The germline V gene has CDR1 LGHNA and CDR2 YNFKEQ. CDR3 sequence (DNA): TGTGCCAGCAGCATTAGGCCTAGCGGGAGCATATACAATGAGCAGTTCTTC. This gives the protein CASSIRPSGSIYNEQFF.

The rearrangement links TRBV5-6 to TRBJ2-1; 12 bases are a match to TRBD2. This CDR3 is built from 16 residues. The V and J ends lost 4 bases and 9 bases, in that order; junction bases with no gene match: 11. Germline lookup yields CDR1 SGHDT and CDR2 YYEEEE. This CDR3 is CASSDLRLAGVSEQFF. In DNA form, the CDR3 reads TGTGCCAGCAGCGATCTCCGACTAGCGGGAGTAAGTGAGCAGTTCTTC. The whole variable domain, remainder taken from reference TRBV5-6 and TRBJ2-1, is DAGVTQSPTHLIKTRGQQVTLRCSPKSGHDTVSWYQQALGQGPQFIFQYYEEEERQRGNFPDRFSGHQFPNYSSELNVNALLLGDSALYLCASSDLRLAGVSEQFFGPGTRLTVL.

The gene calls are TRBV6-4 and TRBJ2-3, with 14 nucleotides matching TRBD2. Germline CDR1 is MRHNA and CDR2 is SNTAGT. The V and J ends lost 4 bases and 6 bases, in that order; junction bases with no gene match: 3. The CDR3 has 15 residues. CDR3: CASSAGTSGSDTQYF. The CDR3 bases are TGTGCCAGCAGTGCCGGGACTAGCGGGAGTGATACGCAGTATTTT.